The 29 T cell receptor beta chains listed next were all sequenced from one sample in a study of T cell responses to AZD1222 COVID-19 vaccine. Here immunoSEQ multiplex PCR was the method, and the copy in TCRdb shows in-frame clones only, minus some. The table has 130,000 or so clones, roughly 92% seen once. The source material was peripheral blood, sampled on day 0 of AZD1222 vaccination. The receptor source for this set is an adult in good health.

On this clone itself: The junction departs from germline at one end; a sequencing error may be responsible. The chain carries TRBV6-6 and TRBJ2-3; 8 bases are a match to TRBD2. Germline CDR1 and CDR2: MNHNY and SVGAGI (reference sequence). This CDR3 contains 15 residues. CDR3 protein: CASSTLPSLSGSMHF. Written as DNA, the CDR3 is TGTGCCAGCAGTACCCTCCCCTCTTTGAGCGGGAGTATGCATTTT.

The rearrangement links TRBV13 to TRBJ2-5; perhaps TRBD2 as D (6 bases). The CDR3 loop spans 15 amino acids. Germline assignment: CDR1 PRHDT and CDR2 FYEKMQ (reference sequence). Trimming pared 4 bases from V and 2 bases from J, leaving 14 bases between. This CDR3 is CASSSQMTRQETQYF. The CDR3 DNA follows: TGTGCCAGCAGCTCCCAGATGACTAGACAAGAGACCCAGTACTTC.

The CDR3 sequence: CASSLVGRETQYF. CDR3 bases: TGTGCCAGCAGCTTGGTGGGGAGAGAGACCCAGTACTTC. This chain links TRBV5-6 with TRBJ2-5; D possibly corresponds to TRBD2 (5 bases). CDR1 and CDR2 (germline): SGHDT, YYEEEE. Trimming removed 0 bases at V and 4 bases at J, with 7 bases between. The CDR3 has 13 amino acids.

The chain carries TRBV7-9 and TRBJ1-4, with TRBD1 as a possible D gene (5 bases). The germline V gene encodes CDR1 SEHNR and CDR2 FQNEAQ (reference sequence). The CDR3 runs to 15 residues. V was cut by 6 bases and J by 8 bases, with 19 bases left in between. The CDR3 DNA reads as TGTGCCAGCAGAGCGACCGGGACCAGAGGAGAAAAACTGTTTTTT. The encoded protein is CASRATGTRGEKLFF.

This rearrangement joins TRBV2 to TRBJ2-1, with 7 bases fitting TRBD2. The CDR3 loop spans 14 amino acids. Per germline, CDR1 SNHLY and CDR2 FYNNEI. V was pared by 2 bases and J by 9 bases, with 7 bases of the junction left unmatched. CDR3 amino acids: CASSEWGRAGEQFF. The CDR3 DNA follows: TGTGCCAGCAGTGAATGGGGGAGGGCCGGTGAGCAGTTCTTC.

The chain's CDR3 is CASSQGDWIVQETQYF. The CDR3 DNA sequence: TGTGCCAGCAGCCAAGGGGATTGGATAGTCCAAGAGACCCAGTACTTC. The rearrangement joins TRBV14 to TRBJ2-5, with D unresolved. Germline-derived CDR1 and CDR2 are SGHDN and FVKESK. The ends were cut back, 1 base at V and 1 base at J, with 13 bases in the middle. The CDR3 is made up of 16 amino acids. Drawing the rest from reference TRBV14 and TRBJ2-5, the complete variable domain is EAGVTQFPSHSVIEKGQTVTLRCDPISGHDNLYWYRRVMGKEIKFLLHFVKESKQDESGMPNNRFLAERTGGTYSTLKVQPAELEDSGVYFCASSQGDWIVQETQYFGPGTRLLVL.

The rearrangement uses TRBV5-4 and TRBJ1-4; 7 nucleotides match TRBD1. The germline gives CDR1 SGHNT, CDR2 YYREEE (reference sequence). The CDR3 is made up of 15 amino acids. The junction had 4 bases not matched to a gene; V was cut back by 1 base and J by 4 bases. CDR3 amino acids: CASSLNRQGNEKLFF. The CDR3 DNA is TGTGCCAGCAGCTTGAATCGACAGGGTAATGAAAAACTGTTTTTT.

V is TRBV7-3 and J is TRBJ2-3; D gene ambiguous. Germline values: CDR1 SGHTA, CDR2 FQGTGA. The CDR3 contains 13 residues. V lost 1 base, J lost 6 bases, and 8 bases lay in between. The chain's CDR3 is CASSLNLLDTQYF. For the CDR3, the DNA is TGTGCCAGCAGCTTAAATTTATTGGATACGCAGTATTTT.

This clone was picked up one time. CDR3 sequence reads: CASRESGSYEQYF. As DNA, the CDR3 is TGTGCCAGTAGGGAATCGGGAAGCTACGAGCAGTACTTC. The J gene is TRBJ2-7, the V gene TRBV19, with D perhaps matching TRBD2 (5 bases). Germline assignment: CDR1 LNHDA and CDR2 SQIVND (reference sequence). Trimming removed 6 bases from V and 3 bases from J, with 12 bases in between. The CDR3 length is 13 residues.

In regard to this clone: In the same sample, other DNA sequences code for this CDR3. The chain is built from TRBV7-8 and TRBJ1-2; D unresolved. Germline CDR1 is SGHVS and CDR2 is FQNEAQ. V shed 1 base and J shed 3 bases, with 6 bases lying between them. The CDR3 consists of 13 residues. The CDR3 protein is CASSLDRDYGYTF. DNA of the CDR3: TGTGCCAGCAGCTTAGACAGAGACTATGGCTACACCTTC. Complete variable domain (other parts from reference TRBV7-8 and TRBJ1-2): GAGVSQSPRYKVAKRGQDVALRCDPISGHVSLFWYQQALGQGPEFLTYFQNEAQLDKSGLPSDRFFAERPEGSVSTLKIQRTQQEDSAVYLCASSLDRDYGYTFGSGTRLTVV.

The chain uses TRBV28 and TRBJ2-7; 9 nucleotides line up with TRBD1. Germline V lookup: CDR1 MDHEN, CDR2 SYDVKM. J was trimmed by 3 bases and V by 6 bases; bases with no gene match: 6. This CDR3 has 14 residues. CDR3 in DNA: TGTGCCAGCAGGGGGACAGGGAGAATCTACGAGCAGTACTTC. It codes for CASRGTGRIYEQYF.

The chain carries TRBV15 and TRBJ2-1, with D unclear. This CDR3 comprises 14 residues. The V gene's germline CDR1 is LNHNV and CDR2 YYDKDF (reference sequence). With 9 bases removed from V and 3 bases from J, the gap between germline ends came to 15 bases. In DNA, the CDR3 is TGTGCCACTTCAGCCACCAATTTCTACAATGAGCAGTTCTTC. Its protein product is CATSATNFYNEQFF.

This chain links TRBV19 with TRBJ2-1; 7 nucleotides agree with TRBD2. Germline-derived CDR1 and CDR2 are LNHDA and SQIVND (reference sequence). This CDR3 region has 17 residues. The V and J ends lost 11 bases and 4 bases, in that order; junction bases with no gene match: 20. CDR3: CAARGASGVSQYNEQFF. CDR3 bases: TGTGCCGCAAGAGGGGCTAGCGGCGTCTCCCAGTACAATGAGCAGTTCTTC.

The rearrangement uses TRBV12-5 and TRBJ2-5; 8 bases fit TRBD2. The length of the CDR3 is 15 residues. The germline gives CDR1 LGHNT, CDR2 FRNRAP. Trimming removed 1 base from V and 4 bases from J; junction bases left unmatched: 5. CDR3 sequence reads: CASGLAGGAPETQYF. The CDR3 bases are TGTGCTAGTGGTTTGGCGGGGGGGGCCCCAGAGACCCAGTACTTC.

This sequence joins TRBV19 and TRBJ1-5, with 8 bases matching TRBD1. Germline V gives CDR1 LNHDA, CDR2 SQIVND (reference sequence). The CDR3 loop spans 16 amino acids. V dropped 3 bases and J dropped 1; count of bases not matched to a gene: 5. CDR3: CASSIFGQGSNQPQHF. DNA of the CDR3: TGTGCCAGTAGTATCTTCGGACAGGGCAGCAATCAGCCCCAGCATTTT.

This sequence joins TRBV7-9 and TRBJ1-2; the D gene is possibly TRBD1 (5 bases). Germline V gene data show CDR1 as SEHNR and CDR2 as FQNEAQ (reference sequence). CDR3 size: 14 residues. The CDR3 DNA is TGTGCGATAGGGGACGGGTTGAGGTACTATGGCTACACCTTC. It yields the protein CAIGDGLRYYGYTF.

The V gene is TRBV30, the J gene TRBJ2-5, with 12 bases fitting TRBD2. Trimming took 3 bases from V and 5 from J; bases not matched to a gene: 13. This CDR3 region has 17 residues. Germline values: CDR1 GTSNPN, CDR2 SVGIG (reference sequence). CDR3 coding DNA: TGTGCCTGGAGCGAGCTGACTAGCGGGAGAAGAGTGGAGACCCAGTACTTC. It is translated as CAWSELTSGRRVETQYF.

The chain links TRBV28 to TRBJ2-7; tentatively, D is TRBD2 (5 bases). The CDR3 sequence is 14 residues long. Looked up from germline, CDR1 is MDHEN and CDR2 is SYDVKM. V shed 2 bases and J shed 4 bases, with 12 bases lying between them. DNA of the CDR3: TGTGCCAGCAGTTTACCAGGACTGGCGTACGAGCAGTACTTC. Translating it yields CASSLPGLAYEQYF. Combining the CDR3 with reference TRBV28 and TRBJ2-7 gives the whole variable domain DVKVTQSSRYLVKRTGEKVFLECVQDMDHENMFWYRQDPGLGLRLIYFSYDVKMKEKGDIPEGYSVSREKKERFSLILESASTNQTSMYLCASSLPGLAYEQYFGPGTRLTVT.

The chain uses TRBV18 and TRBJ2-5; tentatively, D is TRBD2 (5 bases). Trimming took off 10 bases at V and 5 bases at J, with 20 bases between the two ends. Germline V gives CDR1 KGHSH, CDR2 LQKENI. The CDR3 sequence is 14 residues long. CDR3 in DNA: TGTGCCACCACGAGGGTTTCAGACGCGGAGACCCAGTACTTC. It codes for CATTRVSDAETQYF.

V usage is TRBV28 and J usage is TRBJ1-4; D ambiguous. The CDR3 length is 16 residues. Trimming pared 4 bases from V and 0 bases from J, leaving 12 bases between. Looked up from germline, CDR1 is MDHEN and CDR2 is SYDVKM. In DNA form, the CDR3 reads TGTGCCAGCAGTTCAGAATCAGTAGCAACTAATGAAAAACTGTTTTTT. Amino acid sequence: CASSSESVATNEKLFF. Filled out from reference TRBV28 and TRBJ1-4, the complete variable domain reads DVKVTQSSRYLVKRTGEKVFLECVQDMDHENMFWYRQDPGLGLRLIYFSYDVKMKEKGDIPEGYSVSREKKERFSLILESASTNQTSMYLCASSSESVATNEKLFFGSGTQLSVL.

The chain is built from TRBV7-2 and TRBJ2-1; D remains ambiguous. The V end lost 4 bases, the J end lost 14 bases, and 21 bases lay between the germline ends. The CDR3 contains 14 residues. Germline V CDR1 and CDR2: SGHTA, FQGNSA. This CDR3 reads CASSSPARGATKFF. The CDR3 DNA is TGTGCCAGCAGCTCCCCCGCGAGAGGCGCTACTAAGTTCTTC. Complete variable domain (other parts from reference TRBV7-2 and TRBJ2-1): GAGVSQSPSNKVTEKGKDVELRCDPISGHTALYWYRQSLGQGLEFLIYFQGNSAPDKSGLPSDRFSAERTGGSVSTLTIQRTQQEDSAVYLCASSSPARGATKFFGPGTRLTVL.

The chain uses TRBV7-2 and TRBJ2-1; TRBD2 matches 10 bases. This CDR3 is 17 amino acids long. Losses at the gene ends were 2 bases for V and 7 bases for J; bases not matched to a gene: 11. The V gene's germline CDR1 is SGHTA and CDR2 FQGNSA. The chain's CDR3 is CASSLIQWLAGDNEQFF. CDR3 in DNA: TGTGCCAGCAGCTTAATCCAATGGCTAGCGGGAGATAATGAGCAGTTCTTC.

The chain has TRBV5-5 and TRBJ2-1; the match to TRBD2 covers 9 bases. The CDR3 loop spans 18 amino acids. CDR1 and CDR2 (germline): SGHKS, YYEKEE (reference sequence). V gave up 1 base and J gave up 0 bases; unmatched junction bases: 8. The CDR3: CASSLPIAGAYSYNEQFF. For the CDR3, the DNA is TGTGCCAGCAGCTTGCCCATAGCGGGGGCGTACTCCTACAATGAGCAGTTCTTC. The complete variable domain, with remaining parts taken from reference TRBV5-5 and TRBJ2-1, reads DAGVTQSPTHLIKTRGQQVTLRCSPISGHKSVSWYQQVLGQGPQFIFQYYEKEERGRGNFPDRFSARQFPNYSSELNVNALLLGDSALYLCASSLPIAGAYSYNEQFFGPGTRLTVL.

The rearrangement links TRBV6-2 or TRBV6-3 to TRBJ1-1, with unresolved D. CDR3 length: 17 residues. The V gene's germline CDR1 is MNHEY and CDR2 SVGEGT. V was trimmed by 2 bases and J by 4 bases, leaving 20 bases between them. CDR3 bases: TGTGCCAGCAGTTACGGAGTAGTACTCCTCACGGGCACTGAAGCTTTCTTT. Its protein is CASSYGVVLLTGTEAFF.

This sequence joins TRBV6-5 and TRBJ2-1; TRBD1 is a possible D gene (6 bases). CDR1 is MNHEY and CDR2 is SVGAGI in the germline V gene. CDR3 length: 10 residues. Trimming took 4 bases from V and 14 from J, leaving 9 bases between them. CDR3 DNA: TGTGCCAGCAGTTCCGGGACAAAGTTCTTC. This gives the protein CASSSGTKFF.

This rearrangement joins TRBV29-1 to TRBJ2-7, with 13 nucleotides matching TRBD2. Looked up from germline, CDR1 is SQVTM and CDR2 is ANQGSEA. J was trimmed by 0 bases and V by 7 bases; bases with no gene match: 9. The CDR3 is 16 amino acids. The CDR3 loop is CSARLAGGHSSYEQYF. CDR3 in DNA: TGCAGCGCGAGACTAGCGGGAGGCCATAGCTCCTACGAGCAGTACTTC.

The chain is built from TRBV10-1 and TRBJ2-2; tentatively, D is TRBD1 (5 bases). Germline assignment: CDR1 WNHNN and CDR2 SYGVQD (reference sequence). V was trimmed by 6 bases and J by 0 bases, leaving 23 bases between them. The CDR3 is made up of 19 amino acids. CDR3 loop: CASRGRRFKRQTNTGELFF. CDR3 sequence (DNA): TGCGCCAGCAGGGGGCGTCGGTTTAAGAGACAGACGAACACCGGGGAGCTGTTTTTT.

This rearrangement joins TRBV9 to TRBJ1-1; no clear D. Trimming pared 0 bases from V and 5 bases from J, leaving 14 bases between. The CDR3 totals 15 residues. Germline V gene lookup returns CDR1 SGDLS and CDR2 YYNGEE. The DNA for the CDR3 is TGTGCCAGCAGCGTAGTTCGGGGTGAGGCGACTGAAGCTTTCTTT. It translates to CASSVVRGEATEAFF.

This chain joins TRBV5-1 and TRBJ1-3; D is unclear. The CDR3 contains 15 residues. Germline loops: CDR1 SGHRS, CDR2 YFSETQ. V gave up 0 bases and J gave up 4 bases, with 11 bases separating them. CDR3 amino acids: CASSLGSGLGNTIYF. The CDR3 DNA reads TGCGCCAGCAGCTTGGGTTCCGGGTTAGGAAACACCATATATTTT.